This entry is about one T cell receptor (beta chain). The libraries were made with immunoSEQ v3.0 at survey level. Libraries were prepared by immunoSEQ multiplex PCR; TCRdb keeps only in-frame clonotypes and omits some of them. The sample lists roughly 28,000 clones, roughly 89% occurring once. Looked up from germline, CDR1 is SGDLS and CDR2 is YYNGEE. The CDR3 consists of 17 residues. After removal of 3 bases from V and 4 bases from J, the junction contained 9 bases not matched to a gene. This specimen belongs to a study of long-term antiretroviral therapy in people with HIV. The V gene is TRBV9, the J gene TRBJ2-1; 11 nucleotides agree with TRBD2. Sequenced material: unsorted PBMCs, taken 1.8 years after starting antiretroviral therapy. This receptor was identified in a woman aged 18-29 years with HIV. The CDR3 sequence is CASSALAGGSLYNEQFF. CDR3 in DNA: TGTGCCAGCAGCGCCCTAGCGGGAGGCAGTCTTTACAATGAGCAGTTCTTC.